The clone carrying this T cell receptor (beta chain) was picked up a small number of times. As yet, its antigen is unknown. The data stem from a study of T cells after yellow fever vaccination. Study findings and constraints: The study found a weaker secondary response that peaked faster, day 5 versus 15. Abundant clonotypes (contaminants from the bulk population) could be present in FACS-sorted repertoires.

V lost 6 bases and J 6 bases, leaving 13 bases between the germline ends. The CDR3 is 13 residues long. Germline V gene lookup returns CDR1 ENHRY and CDR2 SYGVKD. TCRdb independently ran MiXCR on the 5' RACE reads; one entry per CDR3 protein. This repertoire shows 500,000 to 700,000 distinct CDR3 sequences, roughly a fifth found once; its top ten account for around 15%. Sequencing used PBMCs, obtained 15 days after the yellow fever booster vaccination. The rearrangement links TRBV10-3 to TRBJ2-3, with TRBD2 as a possible D gene (6 bases). The TCR comes from a man aged 25-40 years who received the YFV17D yellow fever vaccine. Here the CDR3 reads CAISDLAPDTQYF. The CDR3 DNA sequence: TGTGCCATCAGCGATCTAGCGCCGGATACGCAGTATTTT.